The next 22 T cell receptor beta chains were all read from a single sample in a study of T cell responses to AZD1222 COVID-19 vaccine. The table came from immunoSEQ multiplex PCR; TCRdb's copy has only in-frame clones and leaves some out. The data show under 200,000 clones, around nine tenths seen once. The material sequenced was peripheral blood, taken 28 days after the second dose of the MenACWY control vaccine. Receptors originate from an adult who received the MenACWY meningococcal vaccine as a control.

The chain employs TRBV7-3 and TRBJ1-5; 7 bases line up with TRBD1. Germline V gene lookup returns CDR1 SGHTA and CDR2 FQGTGA. Unmatched junction bases numbered 8, after V lost 5 bases and J lost 10 bases. CDR3 size: 13 residues. The CDR3 DNA sequence: TGTGCCAGCAGCGTCACAGGGGTGAGTCCCCAGCATTTT. Protein: CASSVTGVSPQHF.

The chain employs TRBV29-1 and TRBJ2-7, with TRBD2 identical over 11 bases. Per the germline V gene, CDR1 is SQVTM and CDR2 is ANQGSEA. The V gene end was trimmed by 4 bases and the J gene end by 6 bases; junction bases not matched to a gene: 26. The CDR3 runs 20 residues. The CDR3 sequence is CSVAYPGGTSGGPLLREQYF. The CDR3 DNA reads TGCAGCGTTGCTTATCCCGGAGGGACTAGCGGAGGGCCACTACTTCGCGAGCAGTACTTC.

V usage is TRBV5-5 and J usage is TRBJ1-5; 8 bases map to TRBD1. Germline loops: CDR1 SGHKS, CDR2 YYEKEE (reference sequence). This CDR3 region has 18 residues. J gave up 1 base and V 4 bases, and 13 bases lay outside the gene matches. CDR3 nucleotide sequence: TGTGCCAGCAGCCCGATCGGTTGGACAGGGTTGAGCAATCAGCCCCAGCATTTT. Translation gives CASSPIGWTGLSNQPQHF.

The chain carries TRBV29-1 and TRBJ2-1; D gene ambiguous. Trimming took 6 bases from V and 6 from J, leaving 15 bases between them. From germline, CDR1 is SQVTM and CDR2 ANQGSEA. The CDR3 totals 13 residues. CDR3 nucleotide sequence: TGCAGCGTGGGCCGTGAGGTTAGCAATGAGCAGTTCTTC. This translates into CSVGREVSNEQFF.

The rearrangement links TRBV5-1 to TRBJ1-3, with D uncertain. The CDR3 is 15 amino acids. Trimming removed 0 bases from V and 0 bases from J, with 7 bases in between. Germline values: CDR1 SGHRS, CDR2 YFSETQ. DNA for the CDR3: TGCGCCAGCAGCTTGGGAGCGGGCTCTGGAAACACCATATATTTT. It specifies CASSLGAGSGNTIYF.

J is TRBJ1-6 and V is TRBV10-3, with TRBD1 identical over 8 bases. Germline CDR1 ENHRY, CDR2 SYGVKD. V was clipped by 6 bases and J by 7 bases; unmatched bases: 11. CDR3 size: 16 residues. This chain's CDR3 is CAIRGGQEGPNSPLHF. In nucleotides, the CDR3 is TGTGCCATCAGGGGGGGACAGGAGGGCCCCAATTCACCCCTCCACTTT.

The V and J genes are TRBV5-4 and TRBJ2-1; D not certain. CDR3 length: 14 residues. Germline values: CDR1 SGHNT, CDR2 YYREEE (reference sequence). V shed 2 bases and J shed 9 bases, with 15 bases lying between them. The CDR3 is CASSLGGRPGEQFF. The CDR3 DNA reads TGTGCCAGCAGCTTAGGCGGTAGGCCGGGTGAGCAGTTCTTC.

The chain couples TRBV5-1 to TRBJ2-3, with 8 bases identical to TRBD1. CDR1 and CDR2 from the germline V gene are SGHRS and YFSETQ. Trimming at V came to 4 bases and at J to 4 bases, leaving 11 bases not matched to a gene. This CDR3 has 16 residues. Here the CDR3 DNA reads TGCGCCAGCAGCCCCCGGACAGGGTCAGACGCAGATACGCAGTATTTT. This gives the protein CASSPRTGSDADTQYF.

This clone appeared once. This sequence joins TRBV13 and TRBJ1-1; weak D call: TRBD1 (5 bases). The CDR3 length is 14 residues. The V gene lost 5 bases and the J gene lost 2 bases, with 12 bases spanning the gap. Germline CDR1 reads PRHDT; CDR2 reads FYEKMQ (reference sequence). DNA for the CDR3: TGTGCCAGCAGCCGCGGGACCATCAACACTGAAGCTTTCTTT. It yields the protein CASSRGTINTEAFF.

This sequence joins TRBV20-1 and TRBJ2-1; D is ambiguous. CDR3 length: 11 residues. Looked up from germline, CDR1 is DFQATT and CDR2 is SNEGSKA (reference sequence). CDR3 in amino acids: CSAPAYNEQFF. In DNA, the CDR3 is TGCAGCGCCCCCGCATACAATGAGCAGTTCTTC.

This clone came up once. This CDR3 is also generated by other DNA sequences in the sample. This sequence joins TRBV19 and TRBJ1-2; D gene uncertain. Germline values: CDR1 LNHDA, CDR2 SQIVND (reference sequence). The CDR3 is made up of 13 amino acids. The germline V and J ends were trimmed by 2 bases and 0 bases, with 4 bases remaining between them. The CDR3, as DNA: TGTGCCAGTAGTATACCGGCTAACTATGGCTACACCTTC. Amino acids: CASSIPANYGYTF.

This clone was counted a single time. The rearrangement joins TRBV24-1 to TRBJ2-7, with TRBD1 matching over 11 bases. The germline gives CDR1 KGHDR, CDR2 SFDVKD. The junction had 8 bases not matched to a gene; V was cut back by 7 bases and J by 4 bases. The CDR3 is made up of 15 amino acids. In nucleotides, the CDR3 is TGTGCCACCAGCCCCCGGGACAGGGGGACATACGAGCAGTACTTC. This encodes CATSPRDRGTYEQYF.

The sample holds one count of this clone. The rearrangement uses TRBV9 and TRBJ2-1; a weak D match, TRBD1 (5 bases). V lost 0 bases to trimming and J lost 5 bases, with 12 bases between them. Per germline, CDR1 SGDLS and CDR2 YYNGEE. The CDR3 totals 15 residues. The CDR3 DNA is TGTGCCAGCAGCGTAGATACAGGAAGGGACAATGAGCAGTTCTTC. Translating gives CASSVDTGRDNEQFF. The full variable domain, its missing parts supplied by reference TRBV9 and TRBJ2-1, is DSGVTQTPKHLITATGQRVTLRCSPRSGDLSVYWYQQSLDQGLQFLIQYYNGEERAKGNILERFSAQQFPDLHSELNLSSLELGDSALYFCASSVDTGRDNEQFFGPGTRLTVL.

The chain couples TRBV2 to TRBJ1-5; 7 bases line up with TRBD1. Germline V gene lookup returns CDR1 SNHLY and CDR2 FYNNEI. The CDR3 totals 14 residues. V shed 5 bases and J 2 bases; nucleotides not matched to a gene: 3. Here the CDR3 reads CASSFGQGNQPQHF. DNA for the CDR3: TGTGCCAGCAGTTTCGGACAGGGCAATCAGCCCCAGCATTTT. The variable domain in full, with the rest retrieved from reference TRBV2 and TRBJ1-5, is EPEVTQTPSHQVTQMGQEVILRCVPISNHLYFYWYRQILGQKVEFLVSFYNNEISEKSEIFDDQFSVERPDGSNFTLKIRSTKLEDSAMYFCASSFGQGNQPQHFGDGTRLSIL.

The V gene is TRBV7-6, the J gene TRBJ2-7, with TRBD1 matching over 8 bases. The CDR3 length is 15 residues. V trimming: 5 bases; J trimming: 0 bases; junction bases outside the gene matches: 6. Germline lookup yields CDR1 SGHVS and CDR2 FNYEAQ. CDR3 DNA sequence: TGTGCCAGCAGCCATGGACAGGGTCCCTCCTACGAGCAGTACTTC. This codes for CASSHGQGPSYEQYF.

CDR3 sequence: CASNFSPGRIYYGYTF. The CDR3 nucleotides are TGTGCCAGCAACTTCTCCCCAGGGCGGATTTACTATGGCTACACCTTC. This rearrangement joins TRBV21-1 to TRBJ1-2; TRBD1, the table's D call, lacks a check against the DNA. TRBV21-1 is noted as a pseudogene. This CDR3 is built from 16 residues.

Here the CDR3 reads CASSPRAIMNTEAFF. The CDR3 DNA sequence: TGTGCCAGCAGCCCCCGGGCCATAATGAACACTGAAGCTTTCTTT. The genes are TRBV7-2 and TRBJ1-1; D gene uncertain. Trimming took off 5 bases at V and 0 bases at J, with 13 bases between the two ends. The germline gives CDR1 SGHTA, CDR2 FQGNSA. The CDR3 is 15 residues long.

This clone was counted a single time. The chain combines TRBV9 with TRBJ1-3, with TRBD1 matching 7 bases. Germline V gene lookup returns CDR1 SGDLS and CDR2 YYNGEE. The CDR3 runs to 16 residues. Trimming at V came to 3 bases and at J to 0 bases, leaving 6 bases not matched to a gene. Here the CDR3 reads CASSASGTVSGNTIYF. The CDR3 nucleotides are TGTGCCAGCAGCGCATCTGGGACAGTCTCTGGAAACACCATATATTTT.

CDR3 coding DNA: TGTGCCATCAGACAGGGGGCTCCCTTCTCTGGGGCCAACGTCCTGACTTTC. This encodes CAIRQGAPFSGANVLTF. This sequence joins TRBV10-3 and TRBJ2-6; 9 nucleotides align to TRBD1. The V and J ends lost 6 bases and 0 bases, in that order; junction bases with no gene match: 6. Germline CDR1 reads ENHRY; CDR2 reads SYGVKD. This CDR3 comprises 17 residues.

This sequence joins TRBV6-5 and TRBJ1-5; the D is unclear. V was clipped by 7 bases and J by 2 bases, with 12 bases between them. The germline CDR1 and CDR2 sequences are MNHEY and SVGAGI. This CDR3 region has 14 residues. In DNA, the CDR3 is TGTGCCAGCATAAGGGAACGAGGCAATCAGCCCCAGCATTTT. It specifies CASIRERGNQPQHF.

The chain uses TRBV30 and TRBJ2-5; 12 bases are a match to TRBD2. Germline CDR1 is GTSNPN and CDR2 is SVGIG (reference sequence). With V trimmed by 0 bases and J by 5 bases, 7 bases remained unmatched. The CDR3 has 16 residues. For the CDR3, the DNA is TGTGCCTGGAGTGTAGGGCTAGCGGGAGGGCGGGAGACCCAGTACTTC. Protein product: CAWSVGLAGGRETQYF.

The genes are TRBV7-3 and TRBJ1-1; no clear D. Trimming pared 5 bases from V and 0 bases from J, leaving 16 bases between. This CDR3 spans 16 amino acids. Germline V gene lookup returns CDR1 SGHTA and CDR2 FQGTGA. The chain's CDR3 is CASSPYGGGMNTEAFF. CDR3 sequence (DNA): TGTGCCAGCAGCCCATACGGTGGCGGAATGAACACTGAAGCTTTCTTT.